These T cell receptor beta chains were read from a single sample in a study of tumor and adjacent non-tumor tissue in lung cancer. TCRdb reprocessed the multiplex PCR reads with MiXCR, giving one entry per CDR3 protein. The data show 60,000 to 85,000 distinct CDR3 sequences, around 86% seen once. The source material was lung tumor tissue. These receptor sequences come from a woman aged 45-60 years with non-small cell lung cancer. Both conserved end residues are part of each CDR3. A D gene is named only where the DNA matches it firmly. Part of the rows lack a size; the others show once, few, many or a class for expanded clones.

j_call clone_size d_call v_call cdr3_nt cdr3_aa
TRBJ2-7 - - TRBV27 TGTGTCAGCAGTCTTATGGGACAAGTAGTTGACGAGCAGTACTTC CVSSLMGQVVDEQYF
TRBJ2-7 - TRBD2 TRBV5-4 TGTGCCAGCAGTCAGGGACTAGCGGGAGTCCAAAGAGGCGAGCAGTATTTC CASSQGLAGVQRGEQYF
TRBJ1-1 - TRBD1 TRBV5-1 TGCGCCAGCAGCTTGGGACAGGGAAACACTGAAGCTCTCTTT CASSLGQGNTEALF
TRBJ2-1 - - TRBV29-1 TGCAGGCCTCCTACATACCGCTTGAGCATTGAGCAGTTCTTC CRPPTYRLSIEQFF
TRBJ2-2 many TRBD2 TRBV4-2 TGTGCCAGCAGCCAAAAAAGCGGGGGAAACACCGGGGAGCTGTTTTTT CASSQKSGGNTGELFF
TRBJ2-2 - TRBD2 TRBV10-3 TGTGCCATCAGTGAGTTGATGGGCGGGAGGACCGCCACCGGGAAGCTGTTTTTT CAISELMGGRTATGKLFF
TRBJ1-5 many - TRBV6-1 TGTGCCAGCGGGGCGGGGATTCAGCCCCAGCATTTT CASGAGIQPQHF
TRBJ2-1 - - TRBV5-1 TGCGCCAGCAGTCCCGGGAGTGGATCATACAATGAGCGGTTCTTC CASSPGSGSYNERFF
TRBJ2-3 - - TRBV30 TGTGCATGGAATGTACCAGGGGCCCCTAGCACAGATACGCAGTATTTT CAWNVPGAPSTDTQYF
TRBJ2-6 - TRBD1 TRBV6-5 TGTGCCAGCAATCCACGACATGGGACAGTGGGTTCTGGGGCCAACGTCCTGACTTTC CASNPRHGTVGSGANVLTF
TRBJ1-5 - TRBD1 TRBV28 TGTGCCTGCAGTTTCGCCGGGACAGGAAGCAATCAGCCCCAGCATTTC CACSFAGTGSNQPQHF
TRBJ2-7 - - TRBV7-8 TGTGCCAGCAGCTTAAGTAGGACTAACGGGCAATACTTC CASSLSRTNGQYF
TRBJ2-6 - - TRBV20-1 TGCAGTGCGGGTTGGGACACCAACCCTGGGGTCAACGTCCTGACTTTC CSAGWDTNPGVNVLTF
TRBJ2-3 - TRBD1 TRBV24-1 TGTGCCACCAGTGATTTACAGGGGGACATAGGTACGCAGTATTTT CATSDLQGDIGTQYF
TRBJ2-3 - TRBD2 TRBV20-1 TGCACTGCTAGAGGCCGGTCTAGCGGGGTTAGCACAGATACACAGTATTTT CTARGRSSGVSTDTQYF
TRBJ1-4 - - TRBV6-6 TGTGCAAGCAGTTCCACCCGAGGGGTTAATGAAAAACCGTTTTTT CASSSTRGVNEKPFF
TRBJ1-2 - - TRBV4-2 TGTTCCAGCAGCCAACACACCTATGGCTACACCTTC CSSSQHTYGYTF
TRBJ2-2 - - TRBV5-6 TGTGCCATCAGTTTGGGACGGAATATCGGGGAGCTGTTTTTT CAISLGRNIGELFF
TRBJ2-5 - - TRBV20-1 TGCAGTGCTAGCAGGTACCAAGAGACCCACTACTTC CSASRYQETHYF
TRBJ2-1 - - TRBV7-9 TGTGCCACCAGCCCGACAGGGACTTACAATGAGCAGTTCTTC CATSPTGTYNEQFF
TRBJ2-1 - - TRBV6-2/TRBV6-3 TGTGCCAGCAGTTACTCGCGGGACGACAACAACAATGAGCAGTTCTTC CASSYSRDDNNNEQFF
TRBJ2-7 - - TRBV20-1 TGCGGTGCTAGATCAATCGAGCAACCCCCCTACGAGCAATACTTC CGARSIEQPPYEQYF
TRBJ2-7 - TRBD1 TRBV20-1 TGCAGTGCCGCTAGACCTAGACAGGGGAGCTCCTACGAGGAGTACTTC CSAARPRQGSSYEEYF
TRBJ2-3 - - TRBV7-2 TGTGCTAGCAGCTTAGAGTTTCAGCCCCAGTATTTT CASSLEFQPQYF
TRBJ2-1 - TRBD2 TRBV11-2 TGCGCCAGCAGCTTTCCTAGCGGGATTTACAACGAGCACTTCTTC CASSFPSGIYNEHFF
TRBJ2-7 - - TRBV6-5 TGTGCCAGCAGTTACTCGGCGGGTGTTACCTACGAGCTGTACTTC CASSYSAGVTYELYF
TRBJ2-1 - TRBD2 TRBV6-2/TRBV6-3 TGTTCCAGTAGCTCCGGACTAGCGGGAGTTAATGAGCAGTTCTTC CSSSSGLAGVNEQFF
TRBJ2-3 - - TRBV19 TGTGCCAGTAATGAGGGTCAGGCAGATACGCAGTATTTT CASNEGQADTQYF
TRBJ1-1 - - TRBV30 TGTGTCCGGACCACCCGGGGCTTTTGGGCTTTCTTT CVRTTRGFWAFF
TRBJ2-7 - - TRBV12-3/TRBV12-4 TGTTCCAGCAGACAAACCGACTCATACGAGCAGTACTTC CSSRQTDSYEQYF
TRBJ2-3 - - TRBV12-3/TRBV12-4 TGTGCCAGCAGAATAACAGCGGCAGATACGCAGTATTTT CASRITAADTQYF
TRBJ1-5 medium-sized TRBD1 TRBV6-2/TRBV6-3 TGTGCCAGCAGCGGGACAGAGAATCAGCCCCAGCATTTT CASSGTENQPQHF
TRBJ1-2 - - TRBV6-2/TRBV6-3 TGTGCCAACAGTTCTCAGGGTACGGATGGCTACACCTTC CANSSQGTDGYTF
TRBJ2-7 once - TRBV6-5 TGTGCCAGCGGTTATAGGGCCCCAGGAGGGGCATTCACGTCATACGAGCAGTACTTC CASGYRAPGGAFTSYEQYF
TRBJ2-6 - - TRBV4-3 TGTACCAGCAGCCAAGACGCAGGTTTATCTGGGGCCAACGTCCTGACTTTC CTSSQDAGLSGANVLTF
TRBJ2-7 - TRBD2 TRBV4-3 TGCGTCAGCAGCCAAGATTCTACGACTAGCGGGAACTACGAGCAGTACTTC CVSSQDSTTSGNYEQYF
TRBJ2-3 - - TRBV11-1 TGTGCCAGAAGAGGGGCAGGGACGGATACGCAGTATTTT CARRGAGTDTQYF
TRBJ2-7 - TRBD1 TRBV10-2 TGCGCCAGCTGGAGGACAGGGCCTAAGACCTTCGAGCAGTACTTC CASWRTGPKTFEQYF
TRBJ2-1 - TRBD2 TRBV4-2 TGTGCCAGCAGCCAATTCCTAGCGGAGTTGGTTGAGCAGTTTTTC CASSQFLAELVEQFF
TRBJ1-5 - - TRBV12-3/TRBV12-4 TGTGCCAGCAGTTTAGTACAGGCATCGGGAGAGCCCCAGCAATTT CASSLVQASGEPQQF
TRBJ2-6 - TRBD2 TRBV6-2/TRBV6-3 TGTGCAAGCAGATCTCGACTAGCGGGATGGTCTGGGGCCAACGTCCTGACTTTC CASRSRLAGWSGANVLTF
TRBJ2-7 - - TRBV11-2 TGTGCCGGCAGCTTAGGACAGCTGAACGAGCAGTACTTC CAGSLGQLNEQYF
TRBJ2-2 - - TRBV15 TGTGCCACCAGTATGACTTTTGGGGAGCTGTTTTTT CATSMTFGELFF
TRBJ2-3 - - TRBV20-1 TGCAGTGCCCGGAACCCAACCTTTAACACAGATACGCAGTATTTT CSARNPTFNTDTQYF
TRBJ2-7 - TRBD1 TRBV4-1 TGCGGCAGCAGCCAAGATTTGTACAGGGGCTTGAGCGAGCAGTATTTC CGSSQDLYRGLSEQYF
TRBJ2-1 - TRBD2 TRBV29-1 TGCATCATCGCTAGCGGGCTCAATGAGCAGTTCTTC CIIASGLNEQFF
TRBJ2-5 - - TRBV4-1 TGCGCCAACAACCAAGCCAAGAGTAACGGCCAAGAGACCCAGTACTTC CANNQAKSNGQETQYF
TRBJ1-5 - - TRBV20-1 TGCAGTGGTAGCCAGCTCAATCAGCCCCAGCATTTT CSGSQLNQPQHF
TRBJ1-4 - TRBD1 TRBV10-3 TGTGGCACCAGTGAACACACAGGGGGAGGGGAAAAACTGTTTTTT CGTSEHTGGGEKLFF
TRBJ2-5 few - TRBV4-1 TGCGCCAGCAACCAAGCCAAGAGGAAGGGTCAAGAGACCCAGTACTTC CASNQAKRKGQETQYF
TRBJ1-5 once - TRBV12-3/TRBV12-4 TGTGCCAGCAGTTTGGCTCCATGGCTGCCCCAGCATTTC CASSLAPWLPQHF
TRBJ2-5 - - TRBV11-2 TGTGTCAGCAACTTCGTGGGGTGGCGAGAGACCCAGCACTTC CVSNFVGWRETQHF
TRBJ1-3 many - TRBV5-5 TGTGCCAGCAGCTTGAATCGGGACTCTGGAAACACCATATATTTT CASSLNRDSGNTIYF